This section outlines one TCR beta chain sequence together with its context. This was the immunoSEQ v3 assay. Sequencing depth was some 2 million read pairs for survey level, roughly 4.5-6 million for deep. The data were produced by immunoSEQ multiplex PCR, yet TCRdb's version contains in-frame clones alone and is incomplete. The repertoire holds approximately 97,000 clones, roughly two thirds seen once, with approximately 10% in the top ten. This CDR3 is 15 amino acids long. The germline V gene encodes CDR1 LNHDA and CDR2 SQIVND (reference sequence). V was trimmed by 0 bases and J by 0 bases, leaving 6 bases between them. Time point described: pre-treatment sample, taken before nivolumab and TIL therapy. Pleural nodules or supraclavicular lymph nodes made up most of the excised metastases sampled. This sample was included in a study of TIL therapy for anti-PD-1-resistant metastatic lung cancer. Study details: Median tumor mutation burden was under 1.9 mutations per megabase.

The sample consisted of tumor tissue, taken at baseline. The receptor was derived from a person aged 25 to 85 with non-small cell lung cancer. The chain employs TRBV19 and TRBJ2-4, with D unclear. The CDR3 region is CASSIDLLAKNIQYF. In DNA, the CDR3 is TGTGCCAGTAGTATAGATCTCCTAGCCAAAAACATTCAGTACTTC.